Described below is a single TCR beta chain sequence and its context. This CDR3 comprises 13 residues. Looked up from germline, CDR1 is SGHDN and CDR2 is FVKESK. Each of the donors had 9 to 10 milliliters of peripheral blood drawn into EDTA-treated Vacutainer tubes. This entry comes from a study of blood T cells in healthy people across ages. A second PCR of roughly 7 to 11 cycles used a sample-barcoded 5' primer and a J-beta primer mix. TCRdb recomputed calls from the 5' RACE reads with MiXCR, one row per CDR3 protein. Of about 970,000 distinct CDR3 sequences listed, around 54% are singletons. Sequencing input: blood. The chain joins TRBV14 to TRBJ2-1, with D unresolved. The J call may be in error: the DNA end matches TRBJ2-7 better. This TCR was sampled from a woman in her fifties or sixties in good health. The CDR3 reads CASSQGQRGEQYF. CDR3 nucleotide sequence: TGTGCCAGCAGCCAAGGTCAGCGTGGCGAGCAGTACTTC.